This T cell receptor (beta chain) stems from a study of shared clonotypes between healthy human individuals. Across the whole study: Three plates were used per donor for CD4 naive, three for CD4 memory, two for CD8 naive and one for CD8 memory.

Generated by immunoSEQ multiplex PCR, the TCRdb table keeps only in-frame clones and is missing some. Seen here are around 560,000 clones, about 95% observed once, and the top ten hold approximately 0.11%. The naive CD8 subset, CD45RO-negative cells positively selected for CCR7, excluded terminally differentiated effector memory CD45RA+ cells. CDR1 and CDR2 from the germline V gene are MDHEN and SYDVKM. The CDR3 consists of 15 residues. V was trimmed by 5 bases and J by 5 bases, leaving 19 bases between them. The sample was naive CD8+ T cells sorted from blood. The clonotype was recovered from a woman in her 30s in good health. The rearrangement uses TRBV28 and TRBJ2-7, with D maybe TRBD2 (6 bases). For the CDR3, the DNA is TGTGCCAGCAGTGAGCCACGGGGGACGGGGGACGAGCAGTACTTC. It is translated as CASSEPRGTGDEQYF. The full variable domain, with the rest looked up from reference TRBV28 and TRBJ2-7, is DVKVTQSSRYLVKRTGEKVFLECVQDMDHENMFWYRQDPGLGLRLIYFSYDVKMKEKGDIPEGYSVSREKKERFSLILESASTNQTSMYLCASSEPRGTGDEQYFGPGTRLTVT.